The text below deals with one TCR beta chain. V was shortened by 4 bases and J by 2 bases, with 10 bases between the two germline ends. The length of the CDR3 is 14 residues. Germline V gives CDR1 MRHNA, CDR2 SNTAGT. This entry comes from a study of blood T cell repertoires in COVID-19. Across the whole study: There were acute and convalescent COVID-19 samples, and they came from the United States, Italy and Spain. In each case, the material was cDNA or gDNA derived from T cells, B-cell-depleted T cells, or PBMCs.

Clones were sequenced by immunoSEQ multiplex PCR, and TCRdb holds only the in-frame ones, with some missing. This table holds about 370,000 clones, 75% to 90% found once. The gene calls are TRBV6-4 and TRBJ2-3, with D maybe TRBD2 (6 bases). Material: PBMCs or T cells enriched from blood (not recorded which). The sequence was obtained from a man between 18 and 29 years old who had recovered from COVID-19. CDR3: CASSVGLFTDTQYF. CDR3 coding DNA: TGTGCCAGCAGTGTTGGACTATTCACAGATACGCAGTATTTT.